The rows below give T cell receptor beta chains drawn from one sample of a study of neurological immune-mediated disorders. TCRdb ran MiXCR on the 5' RACE reads and lists one entry per CDR3 protein. The repertoire consists of around 69,000 distinct CDR3 sequences, with 3% to 4% occurring once and the leading ten covering roughly 3.7%. Sample: PBMCs. These TCRs come from a man aged 40-55 years with multiple sclerosis. CDR3s include the opening cysteine and the closing phenylalanine or tryptophan. D genes are given only for firm matches. The size field is filled for only some rows; it gives once, few, many or a size class.

J gene | clone size | V gene | D gene | CDR3 DNA | CDR3 protein
TRBJ1-1 | many | TRBV5-1 | TRBD1 | TGCGCCAGCAGCAGAACAGGGGAAGGTGAAGCTTTCTTT | CASSRTGEGEAFF
TRBJ2-7 | many | TRBV12-3/TRBV12-4 | . | TGTGCCAGCAGTCTCGGACGGAGGGTCTACGAGCAGTACTTC | CASSLGRRVYEQYF
TRBJ2-5 | many | TRBV5-1 | . | TGCGCCAGCAGGGGTACAAGCGGAAACCTCCAAGAGACCCAGTACTTC | CASRGTSGNLQETQYF
TRBJ2-1 | many | TRBV20-1 | TRBD2 | TGCAGTGCTCCTGTGACTAGCGGGAGTGGTGAGGAGCAGTTCTTC | CSAPVTSGSGEEQFF
TRBJ2-3 | many | TRBV7-3 | . | TGTGCCAGCAGCCGCGATCGGGGGTCTCCAGATACGCAGTATTTT | CASSRDRGSPDTQYF
TRBJ1-3 | many | TRBV20-1 | . | TGCAGTGCTAGAGATAGAAGGACTACTGGAAACACCATATATTTT | CSARDRRTTGNTIYF
TRBJ1-1 | medium-sized | TRBV5-1 | . | TGCGCCAGCAGCCCTGTCCCCGGAGGCCAGAGAAACACTGAAGCTTTCTTT | CASSPVPGGQRNTEAFF
TRBJ1-4 | many | TRBV7-9 | TRBD1 | TGTGCCAGCAGCCGTTTACATACTGGGACAGTCACTAATGAAAAACTGTTTTTT | CASSRLHTGTVTNEKLFF
TRBJ2-1 | many | TRBV25-1 | TRBD1 | TGTGCCAGCAGTGTTCAGACAGGGGTTGAGCAGTTCTTC | CASSVQTGVEQFF
TRBJ1-3 | many | TRBV6-5 | . | TGTGCCAGCAGAGCTCTTTCCCGCTCTGGAAACACCATATATTTT | CASRALSRSGNTIYF
TRBJ1-1 | many | TRBV11-2 | . | TGTGCCAGCAGCTTAGGGGAACAGAACACTGAAGCTTTCTTT | CASSLGEQNTEAFF
TRBJ1-1 | once | TRBV5-6 | . | TGTGCCAGCAGCTTACAGGGACTGAAAATGAACACTGAAGCTTTCTTT | CASSLQGLKMNTEAFF
TRBJ2-2 | few | TRBV18 | TRBD1 | TGTGCCAGCTCACCACGCCTGACAGGGGGCGCGGACACCGGGGAGCTGTTTTTT | CASSPRLTGGADTGELFF
TRBJ1-4 | many | TRBV18 | . | TGTGCCAGCTCACCAGGGACGGCAACTAATGAAAAACTGTTTTTT | CASSPGTATNEKLFF
TRBJ1-4 | many | TRBV20-1 | . | TGCAGTGTGACCCCGAGACACGGGCTCGAAAAACTGTTTTTT | CSVTPRHGLEKLFF
TRBJ2-7 | many | TRBV10-2 | TRBD1 | TGCGCCAGCAGTGAAAGGGGGCAGGGGCCGGGCGAGCAGTACTTC | CASSERGQGPGEQYF
TRBJ2-3 | many | TRBV20-1 | TRBD2 | TGCAGTGCAAAACTAGCGGGTGGTGCAGATACGCAGTATTTT | CSAKLAGGADTQYF
TRBJ1-2 | many | TRBV9 | . | TGTGCCAGCAGCGTAGACCCGCTCCCCCTCCAGGGCTACACCTTC | CASSVDPLPLQGYTF
TRBJ1-1 | many | TRBV4-1 | . | TGCGCCAGCAGCCAGCAGAGTGAGGGGGTAGGGAACACTGAAGCTTTCTTT | CASSQQSEGVGNTEAFF
TRBJ1-1 | many | TRBV24-1 | . | TGTGCCACCAGTGAGTCCGGGACCTCGACCGTGAACACTGAAGCTTTCTTT | CATSESGTSTVNTEAFF
TRBJ2-7 | many | TRBV20-1 | TRBD2 | TGCAGTGCTAGTTATCTGATACTAGCGGGGGACCATGGTCGAGAGCAGTACTTC | CSASYLILAGDHGREQYF
TRBJ1-4 | many | TRBV5-6 | . | TGTGCCAGCAGCTTGGCCGTGCAGGGGGAAAAACTGTTTTTT | CASSLAVQGEKLFF
TRBJ1-3 | . | TRBV6-5 | TRBD1 | TGTGCCAGCACCCCGGACAGGGGCTCTGGAAAAAACATATATTTT | CASTPDRGSGKNIYF
TRBJ1-1 | many | TRBV27 | . | TGTGCCAGCAGGGTTAGGGTGAAATTCACTGAAGCTTTCTTT | CASRVRVKFTEAFF
TRBJ2-7 | many | TRBV5-1 | . | TGCGCCAGCAGCCCTAGCGCCGCTGGGGAGCAGTACTTC | CASSPSAAGEQYF
TRBJ2-3 | many | TRBV7-9 | . | TGTGCCAGCAGCTTATCCGTCGGGAGCACAGATACGCAGTATTTT | CASSLSVGSTDTQYF
TRBJ1-1 | many | TRBV5-1 | . | TGCGCCAGCAGCATCGCTGGAAAGGAAGAGGCTTTCTTT | CASSIAGKEEAFF
TRBJ1-1 | many | TRBV5-1 | TRBD1 | TGCGCCAGCAGCTCGGACGACAGGGGGAACACTGAAGCTTTCTTT | CASSSDDRGNTEAFF
TRBJ1-2 | many | TRBV12-3/TRBV12-4 | . | TGTGCCAGCAGTTTAGGAGAGGGGCCGGTCTATGGCTACACCTTC | CASSLGEGPVYGYTF
TRBJ1-2 | . | TRBV4-1 | . | TGCGCCAGCAGCCAAGATCCACGGGGGCTTCATGGCTACACCTTC | CASSQDPRGLHGYTF
TRBJ2-7 | many | TRBV15 | TRBD1 | TGTGCCACCAGCAGAGGGGATCGGGACAGGATCAACGAGCAGTACTTC | CATSRGDRDRINEQYF
TRBJ2-7 | few | TRBV10-3 | . | TGTGCCATCAGTGAGGGGGCGGGCGAGCAGTACTTC | CAISEGAGEQYF
TRBJ1-2 | many | TRBV2 | . | TGTGCCAGCAGCGAAACTAGAGCTAACTATGGCTACACCTTC | CASSETRANYGYTF
TRBJ2-3 | many | TRBV24-1 | . | TGTGCCACCAGTGAAGCTATGTTGGGGGATACGCAGTATTTT | CATSEAMLGDTQYF
TRBJ1-2 | many | TRBV29-1 | TRBD1 | TGCAGCGTTGTGGGCGGATTTGACAGGGCGGGCTATGGCTACACCTTC | CSVVGGFDRAGYGYTF
TRBJ2-7 | many | TRBV3-1 | . | TGTGCCAGCAGCCAAGCCGCGTACCGGGACAACTCCTACGAGCAGTACTTC | CASSQAAYRDNSYEQYF
TRBJ2-5 | . | TRBV27 | TRBD2 | TGTGCCAGCAGTTTGGGAGCGGGGGGGCGAGAGACCCAGTACTTC | CASSLGAGGRETQYF
TRBJ1-3 | many | TRBV10-2 | TRBD1 | TGCGCCAGCAGTGAGGGGACAGGGATTGGAAACACCATATATTTT | CASSEGTGIGNTIYF
TRBJ2-1 | many | TRBV12-3/TRBV12-4 | . | TGTGCCAGCAGCCCGGGACTTCGGGACGATGAGCAGTTCTTC | CASSPGLRDDEQFF
TRBJ1-2 | many | TRBV7-2 | . | TGTGCCAGCAGCCGAAGTCGGGGGGCAAACTATGGCTACACCTTC | CASSRSRGANYGYTF
TRBJ2-1 | few | TRBV7-6 | . | TGTGCCAGCAGCTTAGGCAGGGTTCCCTACAATGAGCAGTTCTTC | CASSLGRVPYNEQFF
TRBJ2-1 | many | TRBV11-2 | . | TGTGCCAGCAGCCAAGAGCGGAGTGAGCAGTTCTTC | CASSQERSEQFF
TRBJ2-2 | . | TRBV23-1 | . | TGCGCCTACCCAGAGGGAGAATGGACCGGGGAGCTGTTTTTT | CAYPEGEWTGELFF
TRBJ2-3 | many | TRBV12-3/TRBV12-4 | TRBD1 | TGTGCCAGCAGTTTGCGGCAGGGGGGCACAGATACGCAGTATTTT | CASSLRQGGTDTQYF
TRBJ2-3 | many | TRBV20-1 | TRBD2 | TGCAGTGCTAGAGGACTAGCGGGATGGCGAACTAGCACAGATACGCAGTATTTT | CSARGLAGWRTSTDTQYF
TRBJ2-1 | many | TRBV11-2 | TRBD2 | TGTGCCAGCAGCCAAGGGACTAGCTCCCCCATTGGGCAGTTCTTC | CASSQGTSSPIGQFF
TRBJ1-2 | many | TRBV20-1 | TRBD1 | TGCAGTGCTCTCGGACAGGGAAATTATGGCTACACCTTC | CSALGQGNYGYTF
TRBJ1-1 | many | TRBV11-2 | . | TGTGCCAGCAGCCCAACCCGAGGGGCCAGGGGCACTGAAGCTTTCTTT | CASSPTRGARGTEAFF
TRBJ2-7 | many | TRBV20-1 | TRBD1 | TGCAGTGCTAGTAGGGACAGAGCGTCCTACGAGCAGTACTTC | CSASRDRASYEQYF
TRBJ2-2 | many | TRBV4-2 | . | TGTGCCAGCAGCCCATTAGATGGCACCGGGGAGCTGTTTTTT | CASSPLDGTGELFF
TRBJ1-1 | many | TRBV11-2 | . | TGTGCCAGCAGCCTCGGCGCGGGGATGAACACTGAAGCTTTCTTT | CASSLGAGMNTEAFF
TRBJ2-5 | many | TRBV28 | . | TGTGCCAGCAGTTACCCAAGACTAGAAACCCAGTACTTC | CASSYPRLETQYF
TRBJ2-2 | many | TRBV5-8 | TRBD2 | TGTGCCAGCAGCTTGGTAGGGCTAGCGGGAGCCGGGGAGCTGTTTTTT | CASSLVGLAGAGELFF
TRBJ2-1 | . | TRBV5-5 | . | TGTGCCAGCAGGGCCATCGGGGGCACTTACAATGAGCAGTTCTTC | CASRAIGGTYNEQFF
TRBJ2-1 | many | TRBV6-6 | TRBD1 | TGTGCCAGCAGTTACCAGGGGGAGTACAATGAGCAGTTCTTC | CASSYQGEYNEQFF